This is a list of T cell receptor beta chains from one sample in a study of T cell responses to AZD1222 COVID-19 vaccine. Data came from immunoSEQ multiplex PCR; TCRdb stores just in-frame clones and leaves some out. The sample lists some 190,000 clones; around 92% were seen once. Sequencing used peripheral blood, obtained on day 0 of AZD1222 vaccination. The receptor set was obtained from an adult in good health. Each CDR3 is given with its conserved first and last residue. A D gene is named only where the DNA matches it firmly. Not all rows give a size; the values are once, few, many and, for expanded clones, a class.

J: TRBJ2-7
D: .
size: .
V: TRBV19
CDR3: CASSIVRDGAYEQYF
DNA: TGTGCCAGTAGTATAGTCAGGGACGGGGCCTACGAGCAGTACTTC

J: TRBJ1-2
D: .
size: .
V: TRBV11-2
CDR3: CASSSGAYGYTF
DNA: TGTGCCAGCAGCTCCGGGGCCTATGGCTACACCTTC

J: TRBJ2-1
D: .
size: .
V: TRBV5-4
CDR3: CASSLVGANYNEQFF
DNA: TGTGCCAGCAGCTTGGTGGGGGCCAACTACAATGAGCAGTTCTTC

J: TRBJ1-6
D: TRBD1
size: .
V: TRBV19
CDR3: CVGTGPLLGPASYNSPLHF
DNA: TGTGTCGGGACAGGGCCGTTGTTGGGGCCCGCCTCCTATAATTCACCCCTCCACTTT

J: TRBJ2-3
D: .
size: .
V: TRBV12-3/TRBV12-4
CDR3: CASTTRDTQYF
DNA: TGTGCCAGCACTACTAGAGATACGCAGTATTTT

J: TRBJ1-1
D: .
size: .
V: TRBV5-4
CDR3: CASSSGNTEAFF
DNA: TGTGCCAGCAGCTCGGGGAACACTGAAGCTTTCTTT

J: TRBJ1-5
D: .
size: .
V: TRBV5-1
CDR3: CASSPGTSNQPQHF
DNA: TGCGCCAGCAGCCCCGGGACATCCAATCAGCCCCAGCATTTT

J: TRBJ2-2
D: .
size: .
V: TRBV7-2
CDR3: CASKAGSNTGELFF
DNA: TGTGCCAGTAAAGCTGGATCGAACACCGGGGAGCTGTTTTTT

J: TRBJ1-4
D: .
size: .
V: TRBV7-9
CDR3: CASSLGPEGLRGEKLFF
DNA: TGTGCCAGCAGCTTAGGGCCCGAGGGACTCCGAGGTGAAAAACTGTTTTTT

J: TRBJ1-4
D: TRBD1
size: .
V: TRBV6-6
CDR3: CASSDRVEKLFF
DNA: TGTGCCAGCAGCGACAGGGTAGAAAAACTGTTTTTT

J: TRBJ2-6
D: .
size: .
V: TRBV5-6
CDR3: CATTRDFVNGGANVLTF
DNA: TGTGCCACCACTAGGGACTTCGTTAATGGTGGGGCCAACGTCCTGACTTTC

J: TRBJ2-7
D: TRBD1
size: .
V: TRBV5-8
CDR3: CASSFHGTGEFRAQYF
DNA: TGTGCCAGCAGCTTCCACGGGACAGGGGAATTCCGCGCGCAGTACTTC

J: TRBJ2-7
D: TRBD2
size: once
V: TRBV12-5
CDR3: CASGLGLAPYEQYF
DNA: TGTGCTAGTGGTTTGGGACTAGCCCCCTACGAGCAGTACTTC

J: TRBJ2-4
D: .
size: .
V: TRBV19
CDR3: CASRGTGNGNIQYF
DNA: TGTGCCAGTAGGGGAACAGGGAACGGAAACATTCAGTACTTC

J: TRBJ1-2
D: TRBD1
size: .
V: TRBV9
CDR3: CASSGGQGDYGYTF
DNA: TGTGCCAGCAGCGGGGGACAGGGGGACTATGGCTACACCTTC

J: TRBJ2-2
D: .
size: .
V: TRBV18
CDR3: CASSPPGLMNTGELFF
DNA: TGTGCCAGCTCACCACCGGGACTCATGAACACCGGGGAGCTGTTTTTT

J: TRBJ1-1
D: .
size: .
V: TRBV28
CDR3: CASLSGGRGNTEAFF
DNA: TGTGCCAGCCTCTCGGGGGGGCGAGGGAACACTGAAGCTTTCTTT

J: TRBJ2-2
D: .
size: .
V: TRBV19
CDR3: CAGLSLSGELFF
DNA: TGTGCCGGCCTCTCCTTATCCGGGGAGCTGTTTTTT

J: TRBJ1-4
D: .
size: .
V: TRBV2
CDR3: CASSPGGGNEKLFF
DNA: TGTGCCAGCAGTCCCGGGGGGGGTAATGAAAAACTGTTTTTT

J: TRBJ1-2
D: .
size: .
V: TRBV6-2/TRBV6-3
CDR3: CASSYSSGSRRF
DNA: TGTGCCAGCAGTTACTCGTCCGGGAGCCGACGCTTC

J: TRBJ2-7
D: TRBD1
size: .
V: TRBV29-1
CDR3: CSAGQGAGYEQYF
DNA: TGCAGCGCGGGACAGGGGGCGGGGTACGAGCAGTACTTC

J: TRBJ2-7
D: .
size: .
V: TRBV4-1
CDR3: CASSQVGRSYEQYF
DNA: TGCGCCAGCAGCCAAGTAGGGCGTTCCTACGAGCAGTACTTC

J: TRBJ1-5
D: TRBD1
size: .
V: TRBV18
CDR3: CASSPGGTGGMLYQPQHF
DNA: TGTGCCAGCTCACCAGGGGGGACAGGGGGGATGCTGTATCAGCCCCAGCATTTT